This TCR delta chain was retrieved from a study of γδ T cells in repeated Plasmodium falciparum infection. Study-level background: Each infection was followed by sampling at 21 days, plus baseline and some pre-infection draws.

TCRdb processed the multiplex PCR reads again with the CATT caller. The sample contains tens of thousands of delta-chain clones, over 0.75% of which appear only once. This clone occurred a few times. The mismatch at residue 8 between this DNA's translation and the TCRdb protein of a much larger clone likely reflects a read error; the protein shown is translated from the DNA. This CDR3 is built from 12 residues. Germline V gives CDR1 TSWWSYY, CDR2 QGS. The V and J ends lost 8 bases and 7 bases respectively, with 14 bases between them. Bulk repertoires came from Vgamma9/Vdelta2+ or Vdelta2-negative gammadelta T cells flow-sorted from PBMC.

The receptor's source is a pool of human donors (malaria-infected and uninfected, not separated). The genes are TRDV1 and TRDJ1; D possibly corresponds to TRDD2 (5 bases). Material for sequencing was gamma-delta T cells from blood. The CDR3 sequence: CALFSSRGKLIF. Here the CDR3 DNA reads TGTGCTCTTTTTTCCTCCCGGGGTAAACTCATCTTT.